The clone carrying this T cell receptor beta chain was seen a handful of times. CDR1 is PRHDT, CDR2 FYEKMQ, per germline (reference sequence). CDR3 size: 12 residues. The V and J ends lost 5 bases and 9 bases respectively, with 13 bases between them. This specimen comes from a study of blood T cell repertoires in COVID-19. The authors' processing: Amplification with reference gene primers provided the estimates of nucleated cell counts. Sequencing was performed with immunoSEQ multiplex PCR; in TCRdb, only in-frame clones are kept and a portion is missing. V and J calls plus clone size are reproduced from that table; the DNA served to infer D and trimming. The table shows about 210,000 clones, with approximately 89% occurring only once.

The sample consisted of peripheral blood. The clonotype originates from a woman between 40 and 55 years old with acute or convalescent COVID-19. The V gene is TRBV13, the J gene TRBJ1-2; weak D call: TRBD1 (5 bases). CDR3 sequence (DNA): TGTGCCAGCAGCGACCGGGACTTAAGCTACACCTTC. Its translation is CASSDRDLSYTF. The entire variable domain, with the rest obtained from reference TRBV13 and TRBJ1-2, is as follows: AAGVIQSPRHLIKEKRETATLKCYPIPRHDTVYWYQQGPGQDPQFLISFYEKMQSDKGSIPDRFSAQQFSDYHSELNMSSLELGDSALYFCASSDRDLSYTFGSGTRLTVV.